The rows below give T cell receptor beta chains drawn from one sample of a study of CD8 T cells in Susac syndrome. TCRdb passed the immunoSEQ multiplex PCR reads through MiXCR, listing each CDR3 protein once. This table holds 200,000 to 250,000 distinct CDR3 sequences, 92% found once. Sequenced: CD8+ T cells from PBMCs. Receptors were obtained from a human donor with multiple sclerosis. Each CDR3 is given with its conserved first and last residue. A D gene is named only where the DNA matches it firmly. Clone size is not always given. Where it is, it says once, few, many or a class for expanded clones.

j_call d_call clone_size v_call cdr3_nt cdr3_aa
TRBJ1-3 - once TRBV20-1 TGCAGTGCTAGATGCTTGGCGGACTCTGGAAACACCATATATTTT CSARCLADSGNTIYF
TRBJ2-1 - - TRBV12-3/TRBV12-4 TGTGCCAGCGGATTCAGCAGGGAAATCTACAATGAGCAGTTCTTC CASGFSREIYNEQFF
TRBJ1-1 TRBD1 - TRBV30 TGTGCCTGGAGTGTCGACAGGGTCGAAGCTTTCTTT CAWSVDRVEAFF
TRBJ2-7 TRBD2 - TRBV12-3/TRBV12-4 TGTGCCAGCACCCCGGACGGGAGGGGAGAGCAGTACTTC CASTPDGRGEQYF
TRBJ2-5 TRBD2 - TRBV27 TGTGCCAGCAGTTTAACTAGCGGGAGTTTGGGACCCAACCGGGAGACCCAGTACTTC CASSLTSGSLGPNRETQYF
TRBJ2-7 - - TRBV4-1 TGCGCCAGCAGCCATGGCGCAGGATGGTACTTC CASSHGAGWYF
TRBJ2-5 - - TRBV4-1 TGCGCCAGCAGCCAAGAAGGAGTAGGGGTCCAAGAGACCCAGTACTTC CASSQEGVGVQETQYF
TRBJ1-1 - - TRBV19 TGTGCCAGTAGTATGTCGGGGACCGAAGCTTTCTTT CASSMSGTEAFF
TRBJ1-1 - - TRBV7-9 TGTGCCAGCAGCCACACACTACAGGGTCAGGCCGCCACTGAAGCTTTCTTT CASSHTLQGQAATEAFF
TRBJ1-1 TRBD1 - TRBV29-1 TGCACCGTCACAGGGGCGCGGACGAACACTGAAGCTTTCTTT CTVTGARTNTEAFF
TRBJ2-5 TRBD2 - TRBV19 TGTGCCAGTAGTATAACGTCCGCGGGGGGGGAGACCCAGTACTTC CASSITSAGGETQYF
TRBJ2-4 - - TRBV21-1 TGTGCCAGCCCCAGAAGGGGACGCACAACCTCTAAACGGGAGAACATTCAGTACTTC CASPRRGRTTSKRENIQYF
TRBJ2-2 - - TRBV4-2 TGTGCCAGCAGCCAAGAAGCCGGGGGGAACACCGGGGAGCTGTTTTTT CASSQEAGGNTGELFF
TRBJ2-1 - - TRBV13 TGTGCCAGCAGCTTAGTTTTGGGGGGATACAATGAGCAGTTCTTC CASSLVLGGYNEQFF
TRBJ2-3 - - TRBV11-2 TGTGCCAGCAGCCTAGGACGGGAATCGCTCACAGATACGCAGTATTTT CASSLGRESLTDTQYF
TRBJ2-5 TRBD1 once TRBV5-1 TGCGCCAGCAGCTTGGAAGACAGGGGGAGAGAGACCCAGTACTTC CASSLEDRGRETQYF
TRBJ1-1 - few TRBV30 TGTGCCTGGCAGGGCGGGGGCACTGAAGCTTTCTTT CAWQGGGTEAFF
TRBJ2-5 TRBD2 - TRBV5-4 TGTGCCAGCAGCCTGGGACTAGATCAAGAGACCCAGTACTTC CASSLGLDQETQYF
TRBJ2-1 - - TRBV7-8 TGTGCCAGCAGCCCAATCCCGGCATTATTCTTC CASSPIPALFF
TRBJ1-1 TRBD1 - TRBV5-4 TGTGCCAGCAGCTTGCAGGGGGCCGGGGCTGAAGCTTTCTTT CASSLQGAGAEAFF
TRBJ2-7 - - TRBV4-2 TGTGCCAGCAGCCAAGATGGGGGGGGCAGGTACGAGCAGTACTTC CASSQDGGGRYEQYF
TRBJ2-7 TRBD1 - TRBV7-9 TGTGCCAGCAGCGACCGGGACAGTGATTACGAGCAGTACTTC CASSDRDSDYEQYF
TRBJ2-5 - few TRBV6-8 TGTGCCAGCTCTCACCGGGGTGGAGAGACCCAGTACTTC CASSHRGGETQYF
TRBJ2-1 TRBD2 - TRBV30 TGTGCCTGGAGTGAGCCCTTAGCGGGAGGGCCCTACAATGAGCAGTTCTTC CAWSEPLAGGPYNEQFF
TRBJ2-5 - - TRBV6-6 TGTGCCAGCAGTTCACCGCTCGGAGCGGGCTTAGAGACCCAGTACTTC CASSSPLGAGLETQYF
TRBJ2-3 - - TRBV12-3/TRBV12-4 TGTGCCAGCAGTTCCACGTGGGGGCCAGAGAGGGATACGCAGTATTTT CASSSTWGPERDTQYF
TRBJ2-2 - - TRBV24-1 TGTGCCACCAGCTGGGGGAACGGGGAGCTGTTTTTT CATSWGNGELFF
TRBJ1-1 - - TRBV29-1 TGCAGCGCCAGGACAGATCCAATGAACACTGAAGCTTTCTTT CSARTDPMNTEAFF
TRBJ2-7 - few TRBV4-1 TGCGCCAGCAGCCAAGAGTGGCGGGACAACGAGCAGTACTTC CASSQEWRDNEQYF
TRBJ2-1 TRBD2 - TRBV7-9 TGTGCCAGCAGCCCCCCTAGCGGGAGGCACTACAATGAGCAGTTCTTC CASSPPSGRHYNEQFF
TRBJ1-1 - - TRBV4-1 TGCGCCAGCAGCCAGGGTTGGACGGTGAACACTGAAGCTTTCTTT CASSQGWTVNTEAFF
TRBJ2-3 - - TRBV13 TGTGCCAGCAGCGCCGACATAACCACAGATACGCAGTATTTT CASSADITTDTQYF
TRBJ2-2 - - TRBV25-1 TGTGCCAGCACCGGGCAGTCCGGGGAGCTGTTTTTT CASTGQSGELFF
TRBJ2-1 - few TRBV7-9 TGTGCCAGCAGTTCTAGCGATGAGCAGTTCTTC CASSSSDEQFF
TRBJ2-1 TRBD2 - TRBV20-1 TGCAGTGCTGACCCTAGCGGAGGGAGTTCCTACAATGAGCAGTTCTTC CSADPSGGSSYNEQFF
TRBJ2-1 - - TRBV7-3 TGTGCCAGCAGTCATAGCGGCGCCCCCATGGAGCAGTTCTTC CASSHSGAPMEQFF
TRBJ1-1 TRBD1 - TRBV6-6 TGTGCCAGCGACAGGGGGGACACTGAAGCTTTCTTT CASDRGDTEAFF